Reported below is one T cell receptor beta chain. What this receptor recognizes is not known. Base qualities are not provided; no much larger clone lies one nucleotide away. This entry comes from a study of T cell repertoires in cytomegalovirus infection (dated by TCRdb to between 2018 and 2020). For context, the study as a whole: Alongside well-studied HLA-B-restricted epitopes, the peptide stimulations were aimed at recently identified HLA-C-restricted CMV epitopes, whose presentation resists viral immunomodulation. Donor HLA type was relevant to the analysis, because carriage of CMV infection together with the matching HLA type was indicated by public TCR beta signatures. The investigation overall reported the following: Carriers of CMV infection plus the relevant HLA type were discriminated by the cumulative frequency of public TCR beta family members in the study cohort and in an independent approximately 360-donor cohort. In the ex vivo response, HLA-C-restricted CMV-specific TCR beta clonotypes were dominant, and in two of eight donors the single most frequent clonotype came from this HLA-C-restricted group.

The germline V gene supplies CDR1 KGHSH and CDR2 LQKENI. V ends up 1 base short and J 6 bases short, with an unmatched junction base count of 4. The CDR3, from cysteine to phenylalanine, totals 16 residues. Only the CDR3 DNA stays, 48 bases, in frame from base 1. The sample's treatment or condition label is to be understood as: in vitro stimulation with specific CMV peptide epitopes to enrich CMV-specific T cells. Sequencing instrument: Illumina HiSeq 1500. TCRdb reworked the public reads: Q25 trimming with fastp, MiXCR clone assembly, productive beta chains retained. Rows are unified per CDR3 protein, each entry keeping the most common DNA and genes. In this sample the table shows under 850,000 distinct CDR3 sequences, 33% of which occur a single time. The leading ten clones occupy over 15% of the sample.

Sequenced here: cultured PBMCs, sampled from culture after CMV antigen stimulation. Here the chain combines TRBV18 and TRBJ2-1; 12 bases in between match TRBD2. This clonotype was sampled from a human donor in good health (CMV status not recorded). Some clones in this sample may be carry-over from other donors' samples. The bases read TGTGCCAGCTCACCACGAACTAGCGGGGGGATCAATGAGCAGTTCTTC. Its protein product is CASSPRTSGGINEQFF.